The sequence of this TCR beta chain was determined in a study of Graves' ophthalmopathy and Graves' hyperthyroidism. Study information: Pretreatment peripheral blood was obtained at initial diagnosis.

The germline V gene encodes CDR1 DFQATT and CDR2 SNEGSKA (reference sequence). V was cut by 4 bases and J by 1 base, with 16 bases left in between. The CDR3 extends over 15 amino acids. This clonotype was counted many times. The PBMCs used were ones drawn from approximately 10 ml of fresh peripheral blood. The authors amplified TCR beta CDR3 regions from RNA transcripts. An opening RT-PCR round employed HTBI primers and preceded a second-round multiplex PCR. TCRdb analysed the multiplex PCR reads with MiXCR anew, one entry per CDR3 protein. Of almost 400,000 distinct CDR3 sequences detected, around 16% appear once; the ten largest clones hold around 1.5%.

The sample taken for sequencing was peripheral blood. The TCR sequence derives from a woman aged 18 to 35 with Graves' ophthalmopathy. V and J are TRBV20-1 and TRBJ2-5, with D perhaps TRBD1 (8 bases). CDR3 loop: CSANGGTGLQETQYF. CDR3 nucleotide sequence: TGCAGTGCTAACGGGGGGACAGGTCTCCAAGAGACCCAGTACTTC.